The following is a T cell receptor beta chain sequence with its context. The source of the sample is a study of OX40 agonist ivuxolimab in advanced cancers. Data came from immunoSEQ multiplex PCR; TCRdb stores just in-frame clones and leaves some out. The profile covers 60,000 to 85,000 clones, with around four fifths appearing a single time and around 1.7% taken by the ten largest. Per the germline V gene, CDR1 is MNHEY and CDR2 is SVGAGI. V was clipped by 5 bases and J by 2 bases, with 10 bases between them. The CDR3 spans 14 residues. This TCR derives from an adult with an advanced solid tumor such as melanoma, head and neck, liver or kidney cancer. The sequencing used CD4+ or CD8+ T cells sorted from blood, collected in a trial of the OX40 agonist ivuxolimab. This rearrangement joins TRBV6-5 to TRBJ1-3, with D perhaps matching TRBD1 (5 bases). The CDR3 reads CASSQGRAGNTIYF. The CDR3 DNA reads TGTGCCAGCAGTCAGGGCCGAGCTGGAAACACCATATATTTT.